The subject of this entry is one TCR beta chain. Its antigen is unknown. Since no conserved phenylalanine or tryptophan closes the CDR3, a read error is the likely cause. This entry comes from a study of T cell repertoires in cytomegalovirus infection. Study at large: The authors used CMV epitopes that were HLA-C-restricted (recently identified) and HLA-B-restricted (well studied). Matching HLA type and CMV infection were both indicated by public TCR beta signatures. Study-level points and caveats: The ex vivo response was dominated by HLA-C-restricted CMV-specific TCR beta clonotypes. Cumulated frequencies of public TCR beta families served to identify carriers of CMV plus the relevant HLA.

Germline-derived CDR1 and CDR2 are SGHTA and FQGTGA. CDR3 length: 13 amino acids. Trimming stripped 2 bases from V and 13 bases from J, with 14 bases between. TCRdb ran MiXCR on the reads and lists one entry per CDR3 protein. The repertoire holds roughly 500,000 distinct CDR3 sequences, with roughly a third as singletons. The J gene is TRBJ2-2, the V gene TRBV7-3; D is perhaps TRBD2 (6 bases). The clonotype originates from a human donor in good health (CMV status not recorded). Some clones in this sample may be carry-over from other donors' samples. Here the sequenced sample was cultured PBMCs, taken from culture after CMV antigen stimulation. The CDR3 DNA is TGTGCCAGCAGCTTAGGGGGGAGCCGGGCGCTGTTTTCT. Its protein is CASSLGGSRALFS.